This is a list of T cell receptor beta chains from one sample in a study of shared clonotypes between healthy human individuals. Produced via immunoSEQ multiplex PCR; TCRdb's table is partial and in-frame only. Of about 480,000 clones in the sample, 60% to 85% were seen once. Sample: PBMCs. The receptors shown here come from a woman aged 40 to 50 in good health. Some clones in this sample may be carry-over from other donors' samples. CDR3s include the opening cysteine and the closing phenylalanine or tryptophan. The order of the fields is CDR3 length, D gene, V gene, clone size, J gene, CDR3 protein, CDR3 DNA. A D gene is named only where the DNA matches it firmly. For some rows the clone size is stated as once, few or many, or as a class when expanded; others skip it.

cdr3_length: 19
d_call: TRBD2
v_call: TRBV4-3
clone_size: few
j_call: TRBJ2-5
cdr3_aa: CASSQESRAGGVGSETQYF
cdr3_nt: TGCGCCAGCAGCCAAGAAAGTCGGGCGGGGGGGGTAGGTTCAGAGACCCAGTACTTC

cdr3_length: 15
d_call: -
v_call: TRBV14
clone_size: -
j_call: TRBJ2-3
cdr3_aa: CASSDSRSSTDTQYF
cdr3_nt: TGTGCCAGCTCGGACAGCCGCTCTAGCACAGATACGCAGTATTTT

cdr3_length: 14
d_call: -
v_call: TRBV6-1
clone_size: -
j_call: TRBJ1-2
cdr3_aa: CASSERELNYGYTF
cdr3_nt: TGTGCCAGCAGTGAAAGGGAACTGAACTATGGCTACACCTTC

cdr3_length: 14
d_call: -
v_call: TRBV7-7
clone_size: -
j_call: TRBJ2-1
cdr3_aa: CASSLSGKYNEQFF
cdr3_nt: TGTGCCAGCAGCTTATCCGGGAAATACAATGAGCAGTTCTTC

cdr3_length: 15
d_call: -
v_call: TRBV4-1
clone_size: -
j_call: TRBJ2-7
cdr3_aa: CASSPSGALLWEQYF
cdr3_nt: TGCGCCAGCAGCCCCTCCGGGGCCCTCCTTTGGGAGCAGTACTTC

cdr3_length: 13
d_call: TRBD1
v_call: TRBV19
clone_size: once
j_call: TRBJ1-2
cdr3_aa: CASSIGQGYGYTF
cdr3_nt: TGTGCCAGTAGTATCGGACAGGGATATGGCTACACCTTC

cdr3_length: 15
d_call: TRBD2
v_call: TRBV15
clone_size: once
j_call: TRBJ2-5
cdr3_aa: CATSRDPSGIETQYF
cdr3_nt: TGTGCCACCAGCAGAGATCCTAGCGGGATAGAGACCCAGTACTTC

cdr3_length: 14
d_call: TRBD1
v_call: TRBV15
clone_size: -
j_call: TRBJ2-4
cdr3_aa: CATSREGQGFIQYF
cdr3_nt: TGTGCCACCAGCAGAGAGGGACAGGGGTTCATTCAGTACTTC

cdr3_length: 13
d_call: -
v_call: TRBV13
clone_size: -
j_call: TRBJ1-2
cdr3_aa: CASSLDTTYGYTF
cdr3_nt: TGTGCCAGCAGCCTGGACACCACCTATGGCTACACCTTC

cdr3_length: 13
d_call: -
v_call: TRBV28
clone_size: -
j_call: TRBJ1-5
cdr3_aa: CASSFRGGQPQHF
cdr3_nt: TGTGCCAGCAGTTTCAGGGGAGGTCAGCCCCAGCATTTT

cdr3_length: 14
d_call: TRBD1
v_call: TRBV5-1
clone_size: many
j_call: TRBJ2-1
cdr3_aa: CASSPDRADNEQFF
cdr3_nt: TGCGCCAGCAGCCCAGACAGGGCCGACAATGAGCAGTTCTTC

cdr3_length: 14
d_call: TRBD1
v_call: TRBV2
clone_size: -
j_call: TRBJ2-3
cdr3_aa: CASSARTGVDTQYF
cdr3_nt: TGTGCCAGCAGCGCTAGGACAGGGGTTGATACGCAGTATTTT

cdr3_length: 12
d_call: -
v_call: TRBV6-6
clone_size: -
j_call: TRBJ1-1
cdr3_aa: CASSYGQAEAFF
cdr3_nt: TGTGCCAGCAGTTACGGGCAGGCCGAAGCTTTCTTT

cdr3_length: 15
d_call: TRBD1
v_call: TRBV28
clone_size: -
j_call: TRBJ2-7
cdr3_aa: CASSFWDRGAYEQYF
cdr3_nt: TGTGCCAGCAGTTTTTGGGACAGGGGGGCCTACGAGCAGTACTTC

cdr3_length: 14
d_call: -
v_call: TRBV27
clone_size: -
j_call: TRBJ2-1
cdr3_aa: CASNNIFFGNEQFF
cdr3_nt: TGTGCCAGCAACAATATTTTTTTCGGCAATGAGCAGTTCTTC

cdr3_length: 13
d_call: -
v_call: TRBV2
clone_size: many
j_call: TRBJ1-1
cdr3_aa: CASRYRDNFEAFF
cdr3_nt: TGTGCCAGCAGATACAGGGACAACTTCGAAGCTTTCTTT

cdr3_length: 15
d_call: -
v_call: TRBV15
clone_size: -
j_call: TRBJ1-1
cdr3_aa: CATSRGPGENTEAFF
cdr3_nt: TGTGCCACCAGCAGAGGGCCAGGAGAGAACACTGAAGCTTTCTTT

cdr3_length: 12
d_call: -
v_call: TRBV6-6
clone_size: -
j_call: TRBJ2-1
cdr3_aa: CASSPVSHEQFF
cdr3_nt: TGTGCCAGCAGCCCCGTATCTCATGAGCAGTTCTTC

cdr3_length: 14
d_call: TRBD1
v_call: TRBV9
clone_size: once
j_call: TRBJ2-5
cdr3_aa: CASSVGTGEETQYF
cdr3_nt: TGTGCCAGCAGCGTGGGGACAGGGGAAGAGACCCAGTACTTC

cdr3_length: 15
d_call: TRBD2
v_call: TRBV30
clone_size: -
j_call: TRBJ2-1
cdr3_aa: CAWGIAGTPYNEQFF
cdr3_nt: TGTGCCTGGGGGATAGCGGGAACTCCTTACAATGAGCAGTTCTTC

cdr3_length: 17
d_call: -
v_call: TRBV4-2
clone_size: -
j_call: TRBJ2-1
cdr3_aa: CASSQGSPQSSYNEQFF
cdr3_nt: TGTGCCAGCAGCCAAGGAAGCCCCCAGAGCTCCTACAATGAGCAGTTCTTC

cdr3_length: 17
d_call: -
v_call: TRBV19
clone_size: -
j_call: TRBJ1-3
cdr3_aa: CASSPGTPYRSGNTIYF
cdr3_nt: TGTGCCAGTAGTCCCGGGACACCATACCGCTCTGGAAACACCATATATTTT

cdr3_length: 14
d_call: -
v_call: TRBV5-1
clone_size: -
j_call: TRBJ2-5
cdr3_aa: CASSLQGLGETQYF
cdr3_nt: TGCGCCAGCAGCTTGCAGGGCTTGGGAGAGACCCAGTACTTC

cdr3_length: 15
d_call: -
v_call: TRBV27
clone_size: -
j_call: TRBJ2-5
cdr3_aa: CASSLSRQKQETQYF
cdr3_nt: TGTGCCAGCAGTTTATCTCGCCAGAAACAAGAGACCCAGTACTTC

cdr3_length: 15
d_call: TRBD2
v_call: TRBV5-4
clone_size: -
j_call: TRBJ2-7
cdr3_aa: CASSFQVAGVPEQYF
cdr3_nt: TGTGCCAGCAGCTTTCAAGTAGCGGGAGTACCCGAGCAGTACTTC

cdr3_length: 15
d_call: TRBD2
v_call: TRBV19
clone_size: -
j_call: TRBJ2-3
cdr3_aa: CASSIALAGEDTQYF
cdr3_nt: TGTGCCAGTAGTATCGCCCTAGCGGGAGAGGATACGCAGTATTTT

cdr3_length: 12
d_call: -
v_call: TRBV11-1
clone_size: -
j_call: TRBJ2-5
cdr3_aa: CASSLVEETQYF
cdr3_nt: TGTGCCAGCAGCTTGGTAGAGGAGACCCAGTACTTC

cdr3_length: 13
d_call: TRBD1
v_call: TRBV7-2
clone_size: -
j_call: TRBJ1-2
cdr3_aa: CASSPGQNYGYTF
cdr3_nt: TGTGCCAGCAGCCCGGGACAGAACTATGGCTACACCTTC

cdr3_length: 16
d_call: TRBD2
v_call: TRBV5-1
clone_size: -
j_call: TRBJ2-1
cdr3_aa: CASSLVGGRGYNEQFF
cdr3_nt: TGCGCCAGCAGCTTGGTGGGCGGGAGAGGCTACAATGAGCAGTTCTTC

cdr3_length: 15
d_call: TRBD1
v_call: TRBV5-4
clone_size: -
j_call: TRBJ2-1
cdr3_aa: CASSETGDSYNEQFF
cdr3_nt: TGTGCCAGCAGCGAGACAGGGGACTCCTACAATGAGCAGTTCTTC

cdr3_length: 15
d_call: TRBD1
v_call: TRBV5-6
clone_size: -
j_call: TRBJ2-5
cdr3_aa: CASSLTGVFGETQYF
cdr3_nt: TGTGCCAGCAGCCTGACAGGGGTTTTTGGAGAGACCCAGTACTTC

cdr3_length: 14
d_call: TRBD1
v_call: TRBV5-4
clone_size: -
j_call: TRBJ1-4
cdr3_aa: CASSRQGSNEKLFF
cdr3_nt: TGTGCCAGCAGCCGACAGGGATCTAATGAAAAACTGTTTTTT

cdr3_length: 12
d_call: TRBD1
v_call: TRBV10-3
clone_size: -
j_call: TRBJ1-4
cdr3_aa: CATGTDNEKLFF
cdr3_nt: TGTGCCACCGGGACAGATAATGAAAAACTGTTTTTT

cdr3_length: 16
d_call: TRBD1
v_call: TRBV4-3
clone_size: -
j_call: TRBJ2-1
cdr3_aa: CASSQENRGLRNEQFF
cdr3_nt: TGCGCCAGCAGCCAAGAAAACAGGGGGCTGAGGAATGAGCAGTTCTTC

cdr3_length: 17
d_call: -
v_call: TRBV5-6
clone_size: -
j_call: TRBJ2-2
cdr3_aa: CASSLYRRHRDTGELFF
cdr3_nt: TGTGCCAGCAGCTTGTATAGGAGGCACCGGGACACCGGGGAGCTGTTTTTT

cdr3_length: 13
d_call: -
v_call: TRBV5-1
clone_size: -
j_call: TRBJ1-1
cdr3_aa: CASSYTQYTEAFF
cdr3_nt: TGCGCCAGCAGCTATACACAGTACACTGAAGCTTTCTTT

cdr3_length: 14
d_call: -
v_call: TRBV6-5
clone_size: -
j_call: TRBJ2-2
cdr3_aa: CASRNNRDTGELFF
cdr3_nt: TGTGCCAGCAGGAACAACAGGGACACCGGGGAGCTGTTTTTT